The 2 T cell receptor beta chains below all came from one sample that was sequenced in a study of shared clonotypes between healthy human individuals. Here immunoSEQ multiplex PCR was the method, and the copy in TCRdb shows in-frame clones only, minus some. The sample includes around 450,000 clones, roughly 80% of them seen just once. Sequenced sample: PBMCs. These receptors were obtained from a woman in her forties in good health. Some clones in this sample may be carry-over from other donors' samples.

CDR3 region: CASSLRGGSSYNEQFF. In DNA form, the CDR3 reads TGTGCCAGTAGTTTGCGGGGCGGGAGCTCCTACAATGAGCAGTTCTTC. The rearrangement joins TRBV19 to TRBJ2-1; 7 bases line up with TRBD2. Trimming at V came to 5 bases and at J to 0 bases, leaving 7 bases not matched to a gene. Germline V gene sequence: CDR1 LNHDA, CDR2 SQIVND (reference sequence). CDR3 length: 16 amino acids.

The rearrangement joins TRBV7-8 to TRBJ2-7; D not certain. The CDR3 spans 16 residues. V shed 1 base and J shed 9 bases, with 22 bases lying between them. Germline lookup yields CDR1 SGHVS and CDR2 FQNEAQ. CDR3 bases: TGTGCCAGCAGCTTAGTGGCCCCTACCGACCCTTTCGGGCAGTACTTC. Protein product: CASSLVAPTDPFGQYF.